One T cell receptor (beta chain) is described in this entry. The antigen it binds to is not known. Per-base qualities were not stored, and no clone one base away is much larger. This specimen's time point label, per the study, means: baseline before first vaccination. Samples from vaccinated people were obtained from the UK trials COV001 and COV002, which included a single-blind randomized controlled phase 2/3 trial of AZD1222 (ChAdOx1 nCoV-19) in healthy adults. For TCRbeta chain sequencing, PBMC samples from trial participants were taken at day 0 and at day 28 after the second dose. The entry originates in a study of T cell responses to AZD1222 COVID-19 vaccine (dated by TCRdb to about 2021). For context, the study as a whole: Because spike-specific TCR depth and breadth did not differ between the two schedules, AZD1222 recipients who got a second dose at roughly 4 weeks were pooled with those who got a second dose at roughly 12 weeks. Trial participants were enrolled by age into subgroups of 18-55, 56-69 and 70-plus years, and around 150, 29 and 61 TCR-sequenced participants, respectively, were included in these subgroups. A total of just over 230 trial participants underwent TCR sequencing, of whom approximately 200 had received two doses of AZD1222 and 26 had received two doses of the MenACWY control vaccine.

General findings and caveats noted by the study authors: Conclusions about previously exposed vaccinees were limited because only a handful of AZD1222 recipients were SARS-CoV-2 seropositive at baseline. Epitopes outside the regions mutated in the B.1.351 and B.1.1.7 variants were reportedly recognized by nearly half of the unique spike-specific TCRs. No day 14 peak-response samples were available, so repertoires were characterized only after the peak T cell response. Most participants were white British and females outnumbered males, and the authors suggested that clonal diversity may have been underestimated. A significant rise in spike-specific TCR breadth and depth was observed after two AZD1222 doses relative to day 0 and relative to MenACWY recipients. The 56-69-year group was small, and its depth increase did not reach significance, likely because of low power. CD4 TCRs associated with the vaccine covered the entire spike protein, and the dominant responses were in regions 160-218 and 743-854.

The CDR3 regions of human TCRbeta chains were analyzed by immunosequencing. Processing in the source paper ran as follows. TCRs in the repertoires were compared against a reference library of SARS-CoV-2-specific TCRs that had been generated with the MIRA antigen-specificity platform. Breadth was defined as the fraction of unique TCRs that were SARS-CoV-2-associated, and depth was defined as the fraction of total T cells that were SARS-CoV-2-associated. Using the MIRA data, every spike-specific TCR was mapped to the spike region that the TCR reacted to and assigned to either a CD4 or a CD8 class. Log10-transformed breadth and depth values were compared by one-way ANOVA with Sidak's multiple comparisons tests. Imported from immuneACCESS, the table was reduced by TCRdb to in-frame sequences with V and J called. These copies leave out some clones; in studies compared against another copy, an unresolved V gene accounts for under half, and the cause of the remainder is not known. Clone size and V and J calls were adopted from that table, with D and trimming inferred from the DNA. This sample has some 150,000 clones in its table, and 94% of those were observed once. The top ten clones comprise roughly 1.3% of the sample.

Per the germline V gene (reference sequence), WNHNN is the CDR1 and SYGVQD is the CDR2. V lost 9 bases and J lost 1 base, and the count of bases not matched to a germline gene is 5. The CDR3, cysteine through phenylalanine, is 15 amino acids long. CDR3 DNA only is kept here, 45 bases in frame from base 1. Recombination connected TRBV10-1 to TRBJ2-3; TRBD2 matches 12 bases in the middle. This clonotype was obtained from an adult in good health. The sequenced sample was peripheral blood, obtained on day 0 of AZD1222 vaccination. The sequenced DNA: TGCGCCAGACGACTAGCGGGAGCTCGCACAGATACGCAGTATTTT. It is translated as CARRLAGARTDTQYF.